This T cell receptor beta chain appears in the sequencing data of a study of T cell changes during pregnancy in multiple sclerosis. Some clones are missing from TCRdb's copy, which holds only in-frame ones; the method was immunoSEQ multiplex PCR. The sample has 25,000 to 30,000 clones, about 84% seen once. The receptor was derived from a female donor with multiple sclerosis, enrolled in a pregnancy study. This material consisted of CD8+ T cells from peripheral blood mononuclear cells, taken after pregnancy.

This CDR3 is CASSFGNTEAFF. The CDR3 bases are TGTGCCAGCAGCTTCGGGAACACTGAAGCTTTCTTT. The V and J genes are TRBV7-9 and TRBJ1-1; D gene ambiguous. The germline V and J ends were trimmed by 3 bases and 1 base, with 3 bases remaining between them. CDR1 and CDR2 (germline): SEHNR, FQNEAQ (reference sequence). This CDR3 is built from 12 residues. The full variable domain, its missing parts supplied by reference TRBV7-9 and TRBJ1-1, is DTGVSQNPRHKITKRGQNVTFRCDPISEHNRLYWYRQTLGQGPEFLTYFQNEAQLEKSRLLSDRFSAERPKGSFSTLEIQRTEQGDSAMYLCASSFGNTEAFFGQGTRLTVV.